These 18 T cell receptor beta chains were sequenced from one sample in a study of T-cell reconstitution after alpha-beta-depleted transplantation in children. Unique molecular identifiers were incorporated into the prepared TCRbeta library. Each CDR3 protein gets one entry after TCRdb re-called the PCR reads with MiXCR. The sample lists 95,000 to 150,000 distinct CDR3 sequences, more than 20% occurring once. The sample in question was PBMCs, mostly from graft donor cells, obtained 180 days after TCRalphabeta/CD19-depleted stem cell transplant. The receptors were sampled from a male patient aged 2 to 10 who had a stem cell transplant for chronic granulomatous disease, so the T cells may come from the graft donor.

This clonotype was seen only once. The rearrangement joins TRBV28 to TRBJ2-1, with 16 bases that match TRBD2. V lost 5 bases and J lost 0; bases outside the gene matches: 7. Germline CDR1 is MDHEN and CDR2 is SYDVKM. The CDR3 is made up of 19 amino acids. The CDR3, as DNA: TGTGCCAGCAGTCGTATTGGGACTAGCGGGAGGGGCTCCTACAATGAGCAGTTCTTC. Translating gives CASSRIGTSGRGSYNEQFF.

This clonotype has ten or more counts. This chain joins TRBV7-2 and TRBJ2-2; 11 bases align to TRBD2. CDR1 SGHTA and CDR2 FQGNSA come from the germline V gene. After removal of 5 bases from V and 8 bases from J, the junction contained 10 bases not matched to a gene. This CDR3 spans 16 amino acids. In DNA form, the CDR3 reads TGTGCCAGCAGCCCAAGGACTAGCGGGCCTTGGGGGGAGCTGTTTTTT. Its translation: CASSPRTSGPWGELFF.

J is TRBJ2-5 and V is TRBV15; a possible D gene is TRBD1 (6 bases). Germline CDR1 is LNHNV and CDR2 is YYDKDF (reference sequence). The V gene lost 5 bases and the J gene lost 2 bases, with 15 bases spanning the gap. The CDR3 has 15 amino acids. CDR3 nucleotide sequence: TGTGCCACCAGCTTGGGACACCTCTCACAAGAGACCCAGTACTTC. This codes for CATSLGHLSQETQYF. The variable domain in full, completed from reference TRBV15 and TRBJ2-5, reads DAMVIQNPRYQVTQFGKPVTLSCSQTLNHNVMYWYQQKSSQAPKLLFHYYDKDFNNEADTPDNFQSRRPNTSFCFLDIRSPGLGDTAMYLCATSLGHLSQETQYFGPGTRLLVL.

This clonotype was found a few times. The chain employs TRBV7-3 and TRBJ2-1; 11 bases map to TRBD2. J gave up 5 bases and V 1 base, and 10 bases lay outside the gene matches. Germline values: CDR1 SGHTA, CDR2 FQGTGA. This CDR3 spans 18 amino acids. This CDR3 is CASSLRRSGTSGHNEQFF. In DNA form, the CDR3 reads TGTGCCAGCAGCTTAAGACGGTCCGGGACTAGCGGCCACAATGAGCAGTTCTTC.

This clonotype was seen only once. At one end the junction does not follow the germline gene, possibly because of a read error. The V gene is TRBV10-3, the J gene TRBJ2-5; D call uncertain. CDR1 is ENHRY, CDR2 SYGVKD, per germline. The CDR3 length is 16 residues. The CDR3 loop is CAISDVPPAGEEIQYF. CDR3 in DNA: TGTGCCATCAGTGATGTGCCGCCCGCAGGTGAAGAGATCCAGTACTTC.

For this clonotype: An end of the junction does not agree with germline; a read error may underlie this. The chain employs TRBV7-2 and TRBJ2-3; no definite D call. CDR1 SGHTA and CDR2 FQGNSA come from the germline V gene. This CDR3 is built from 14 residues. The DNA of the CDR3 is TGTGCCAGCAGCTTAACTTCTCCCACAGATGCGCAGTATTTT. Its protein is CASSLTSPTDAQYF.

In its sample, this clonotype was seen a few times. The CDR3: CASSLVSKSHNPSYNEQFF. The CDR3 DNA follows: TGTGCCAGCAGCTTGGTTTCAAAAAGCCATAACCCCTCCTACAATGAGCAGTTCTTC. The rearrangement links TRBV5-6 to TRBJ2-1, with D unresolved. Looked up from germline, CDR1 is SGHDT and CDR2 is YYEEEE. Between the trimmed V and J ends, which lost 0 bases and 0 bases, there was a span of 19 bases. This CDR3 is 19 amino acids long.

This clonotype appeared many times. The chain combines TRBV5-4 with TRBJ2-3, with no clear D. V lost 0 bases and J 3 bases, leaving 5 bases between the germline ends. Germline V gene lookup returns CDR1 SGHNT and CDR2 YYREEE (reference sequence). CDR3 length: 13 residues. CDR3 sequence: CASSLATTDTQYF. In DNA, the CDR3 is TGTGCCAGCAGCTTGGCCACGACAGATACGCAGTATTTT. Using reference TRBV5-4 and TRBJ2-3 for the parts outside the CDR3, the full variable domain is ETGVTQSPTHLIKTRGQQVTLRCSSQSGHNTVSWYQQALGQGPQFIFQYYREEENGRGNFPPRFSGLQFPNYSSELNVNALELDDSALYLCASSLATTDTQYFGPGTRLTVL.

This clonotype was seen a handful of times. This chain joins TRBV29-1 and TRBJ1-1; D is uncertain. Germline lookup yields CDR1 SQVTM and CDR2 ANQGSEA. Deletions cut 1 base from V and 0 bases from J, with 15 bases between. This CDR3 is built from 16 residues. The CDR3 coding sequence is TGCAGCGTTGAAGGGGGAATCGGGTCCATGAACACTGAAGCTTTCTTT. Translated, it gives CSVEGGIGSMNTEAFF. The variable domain in full, with the rest retrieved from reference TRBV29-1 and TRBJ1-1, is SAVISQKPSRDICQRGTSLTIQCQVDSQVTMMFWYRQQPGQSLTLIATANQGSEATYESGFVIDKFPISRPNLTFSTLTVSNMSPEDSSIYLCSVEGGIGSMNTEAFFGQGTRLTVV.

The chain joins TRBV20-1 to TRBJ2-7; 7 positions match TRBD2. In germline, CDR1 is DFQATT, CDR2 SNEGSKA (reference sequence). The junction had 8 bases not matched to a gene; V was cut back by 6 bases and J by 0 bases. This CDR3 spans 14 amino acids. The CDR3 region has the DNA TGCAGTGCCAGCTCTAGCGGAAGCTCCTACGAGCAGTACTTC. Amino acid sequence: CSASSSGSSYEQYF.

This clonotype was detected only once. The rearrangement links TRBV7-2 to TRBJ2-5; D is unclear. Germline V lookup: CDR1 SGHTA, CDR2 FQGNSA. The germline V and J ends were trimmed by 2 bases and 1 base, with 17 bases remaining between them. The CDR3 covers 17 residues. DNA of the CDR3: TGTGCCAGCAGCTTATTGGAAAGACTCGCTCTCCAAGAGACCCAGTACTTC. The encoded protein is CASSLLERLALQETQYF.

The chain is built from TRBV20-1 and TRBJ1-5, with 8 bases that match TRBD1. V shed 4 bases and J 4 bases; nucleotides not matched to a gene: 15. Germline V CDR1 and CDR2: DFQATT, SNEGSKA (reference sequence). The length of the CDR3 is 17 residues. Here the CDR3 reads CSAKGGAQTGANQPQHF. The CDR3 DNA reads as TGCAGTGCTAAGGGGGGGGCACAGACAGGGGCAAATCAGCCCCAGCATTTT.

This clonotype came up many times. The chain joins TRBV20-1 to TRBJ2-2, with D tentatively TRBD1 (5 bases). This CDR3 is built from 16 residues. V dropped 2 bases and J dropped 4 bases, with 17 bases sitting between them. Germline V lookup: CDR1 DFQATT, CDR2 SNEGSKA (reference sequence). CDR3 in amino acids: CSARRGSGFGTGELFF. The CDR3 DNA follows: TGCAGTGCTAGAAGGGGATCAGGTTTTGGCACCGGGGAGCTGTTTTTT.

This clonotype was observed a few times. The genes are TRBV7-2 and TRBJ2-1, with TRBD2 matching 10 bases. Germline values: CDR1 SGHTA, CDR2 FQGNSA. V was clipped by 4 bases and J by 9 bases; unmatched bases: 6. The CDR3 sequence is 14 residues long. This chain's CDR3 is CASSSSSGRTEQFF. For the CDR3, the DNA is TGTGCCAGCAGCTCGAGTAGCGGGAGGACTGAGCAGTTCTTC. The full variable domain, completed using reference TRBV7-2 and TRBJ2-1, is GAGVSQSPSNKVTEKGKDVELRCDPISGHTALYWYRQSLGQGLEFLIYFQGNSAPDKSGLPSDRFSAERTGGSVSTLTIQRTQQEDSAVYLCASSSSSGRTEQFFGPGTRLTVL.

This clonotype was observed many times. The rearrangement links TRBV29-1 to TRBJ2-5, with D perhaps matching TRBD1 or TRBD2 (5 bases each). V was clipped by 5 bases and J by 3 bases, with 22 bases between them. CDR1 is SQVTM and CDR2 is ANQGSEA in the germline V gene. CDR3 length equals 16 residues. The CDR3 region has the DNA TGCAGCGTTTGGCCTCTGAGGGGACGACAAGAAGAGACCCAGTACTTC. Its protein product is CSVWPLRGRQEETQYF.

This clonotype was recorded many times. The chain links TRBV7-9 to TRBJ2-1, with a possible D match to TRBD2 (5 bases). The germline CDR1 and CDR2 sequences are SEHNR and FQNEAQ (reference sequence). The CDR3 runs to 12 residues. The V and J ends lost 1 base and 9 bases respectively, with 7 bases between them. The chain's CDR3 is CASSLGRGEQFF. CDR3 sequence (DNA): TGTGCCAGCAGCTTAGGCCGGGGTGAGCAGTTCTTC.

The rearrangement links TRBV6-1 to TRBJ2-1, with D possibly TRBD2 on 6 matching bases. The germline V and J ends were trimmed by 7 bases and 0 bases, with 16 bases remaining between them. The length of the CDR3 is 16 residues. Germline loops: CDR1 MNHNS, CDR2 SASEGT. CDR3 bases: TGTGCCAGCACCCGATTAGCGGAAAGCTCCTACAATGAGCAGTTCTTC. This gives the protein CASTRLAESSYNEQFF.

This clonotype was recorded many times. The gene calls are TRBV18 and TRBJ1-4; D gene unclear. This CDR3 has 12 amino acids. V dropped 3 bases and J dropped 6 bases, with 5 bases sitting between them. Germline values: CDR1 KGHSH, CDR2 LQKENI. The CDR3 is CASSPMDEKLFF. The CDR3 DNA reads TGTGCCAGCTCACCCATGGATGAAAAACTGTTTTTT. The full variable domain, rest sourced from reference TRBV18 and TRBJ1-4, is NAGVMQNPRHLVRRRGQEARLRCSPMKGHSHVYWYRQLPEEGLKFMVYLQKENIIDESGMPKERFSAEFPKEGPSILRIQQVVRGDSAAYFCASSPMDEKLFFGSGTQLSVL.